The 30 T cell receptor beta chains listed next were all sequenced from one sample in a study of T cell repertoires in breast cancer. Unpaired genes were suppressed by blocking oligonucleotides during a second nested PCR. A single record per CDR3 protein comes from TCRdb applying MiXCR to the emulsion pairing reads. This table has about 740 distinct CDR3 sequences, roughly a third appearing once. Primers covering all TCR V genes were used in emulsion RT-PCR on CD8+ T cells. The sequencing input was CD8+ T cells. These receptors originate from a pool of human donors with breast cancer or a healthy control (not recorded which).

In this sample, this clonotype turned up once. A read error may explain this, as a much larger clone is one base away. V is TRBV7-9 and J is TRBJ2-1; D ambiguous. The CDR3 totals 10 residues. The germline gives CDR1 SEHNR, CDR2 FQNEAQ (reference sequence). CDR3 coding DNA: TGTGCCAGCAGCGACAATGAGCAGCTCTTC. Its protein is CASSDNEQLF.

For this clonotype: Just one base apart from a much larger clone, this may be a read error. This chain joins TRBV7-3 and TRBJ2-5; D tentatively reads TRBD1 or TRBD2 (5 bases each). Germline-derived CDR1 and CDR2 are SGHTA and FQGTGA. Trimming shortened V by 4 bases and J by 4 bases, and 10 bases separated the two germline ends. This CDR3 contains 13 residues. The CDR3 is CASSWDGSETQYF. DNA for the CDR3: TGTGCCAGCAGCTGGGACGGCTCAGAGACCCAGTACTTC.

The chain uses TRBV7-2 and TRBJ2-5; maybe TRBD2 (6 bases). There are 15 residues in the CDR3. Germline V gene sequence: CDR1 SGHTA, CDR2 FQGNSA. Trimming removed 0 bases from V and 11 bases from J, with 19 bases in between. The CDR3 region has the DNA TGTGCCAGCAGCTTAGCGGATGGGGGGTGGGGGAAACAGTACTTC. This translates into CASSLADGGWGKQYF.

The CDR3 nucleotides are TGTGCCAGCAGCCTCCAAGGGGCGCGCACAGATACGCAGTATTTT. This gives the protein CASSLQGARTDTQYF. The chain employs TRBV6-5 and TRBJ2-3, with a tentative D call TRBD1 (5 bases). With 6 bases removed from V and 1 base from J, the gap between germline ends came to 14 bases. Germline V gene lookup returns CDR1 MNHEY and CDR2 SVGAGI. The CDR3 runs 15 residues.

V is TRBV7-2 and J is TRBJ1-2; no definite D call. Deletions cut 2 bases from V and 7 bases from J, with 11 bases between. This CDR3 spans 13 amino acids. Germline V gene data show CDR1 as SGHTA and CDR2 as FQGNSA. Here the CDR3 DNA reads TGTGCCAGCAGCTTAATTGGGGTAGGTGGCTACACCTTC. It codes for CASSLIGVGGYTF.

About this clonotype itself: Relative to the germline gene, one junction end is altered; a read error may explain this. This chain uses TRBV4-3 with TRBJ2-1; D possibly corresponds to TRBD2 (6 bases). Per the germline V gene, CDR1 is LGHNA and CDR2 is YSLEER. This CDR3 spans 13 amino acids. The CDR3, as DNA: TGCGCTAGCAGGGCGGGGCCGTACAATGAGCAGTTCTTC. Protein sequence: CASRAGPYNEQFF.

The chain combines TRBV6-5 with TRBJ2-7, with 11 bases fitting TRBD1. V lost 5 bases, J lost 3 bases, and 3 bases stayed unmatched. Germline V gene lookup returns CDR1 MNHEY and CDR2 SVGAGI. This CDR3 is built from 14 residues. The CDR3: CASSDGTGGYEQYF. Here the CDR3 DNA reads TGTGCCAGCAGTGACGGGACAGGGGGCTACGAGCAGTACTTC.

This clonotype was seen a single time. The rearrangement joins TRBV6-6 to TRBJ1-4, with a weak D call TRBD1 (6 bases). V was trimmed by 7 bases and J by 8 bases, leaving 17 bases between them. CDR3 length: 14 amino acids. CDR1 and CDR2 (germline): MNHNY, SVGAGI (reference sequence). In nucleotides, the CDR3 is TGTGCCAGCATCGAGCGGGGGGCGCCGGAAAAACTGTTTTTT. Amino acids: CASIERGAPEKLFF.

This clonotype was counted between two and nine times. A much larger clone differs from this one at a single base, so this may be a read error. The CDR3 DNA reads as TGTGCCAGCAGTTTAGCAGGGGGAAACACCGGGGGGCTGTTTTTT. Translating it yields CASSLAGGNTGGLFF. V and J are TRBV28 and TRBJ2-2; D may be TRBD1 (7 bases). Germline V gene data show CDR1 as MDHEN and CDR2 as SYDVKM. The CDR3 is made up of 15 amino acids.

This chain joins TRBV7-2 and TRBJ2-1; 8 bases are shared with TRBD2. V dropped 3 bases and J dropped 9; count of bases not matched to a gene: 13. CDR1 and CDR2 (germline): SGHTA, FQGNSA. The CDR3 spans 16 residues. CDR3 bases: TGTGCCAGCAGCTTTTGGCGGGGGGCTATTTGGAGTGAGCAGTTCTTC. The encoded protein is CASSFWRGAIWSEQFF. Using reference TRBV7-2 and TRBJ2-1 for the parts outside the CDR3, the full variable domain is GAGVSQSPSNKVTEKGKDVELRCDPISGHTALYWYRQSLGQGLEFLIYFQGNSAPDKSGLPSDRFSAERTGGSVSTLTIQRTQQEDSAVYLCASSFWRGAIWSEQFFGPGTRLTVL.

As concerns this clonotype: One end of the junction does not line up with germline, which may come from a read error. The J gene is TRBJ2-1, the V gene TRBV7-2; D possibly uses TRBD1 or TRBD2 (5 bases each). There are 16 residues in the CDR3. The germline gives CDR1 SGHTA, CDR2 FQGNSA. CDR3 nucleotide sequence: TGTGCCAGCAGCCAACGGGTTGCCGGGGCGGACAAGGAGCAGTTCTTC. It specifies CASSQRVAGADKEQFF.

This clonotype has a handful of counts. This chain joins TRBV6-1 and TRBJ2-5; D is unclear. The germline V gene encodes CDR1 MNHNS and CDR2 SASEGT. Trimming cost V 0 bases and J 3 bases, with 8 bases left between them. CDR3 size: 14 residues. The CDR3 DNA is TGTGCCAGCAGTGAAGCGGGTAGTGAAGAGACCCAGTACTTC. Translation gives CASSEAGSEETQYF.

The V call is TRBV7-2, the J call TRBJ2-5; D is perhaps TRBD2 (7 bases). V lost 5 bases to trimming and J lost 1 base, with 14 bases between them. The germline V gene encodes CDR1 SGHTA and CDR2 FQGNSA. This CDR3 comprises 15 residues. CDR3 sequence reads: CASSREGGPQETQYF. The CDR3 nucleotides read TGTGCCAGCAGCAGGGAGGGGGGGCCCCAAGAGACCCAGTACTTC.

There are a few counts of this clonotype. J is TRBJ1-2 and V is TRBV7-2, with 7 bases lining up with TRBD1. The CDR3 runs to 14 residues. Germline V gene data show CDR1 as SGHTA and CDR2 as FQGNSA. V was clipped by 1 base and J by 6 bases; unmatched bases: 5. DNA for the CDR3: TGTGCCAGCAGCTTAGTAAAGGGGGCGCATGGCTACACCTTC. This sequence encodes CASSLVKGAHGYTF.

This clonotype was picked up one time. The conserved phenylalanine or tryptophan normally closing the CDR3 is absent here, so this likely arose from a read error. V and J are TRBV7-2 and TRBJ1-2; unclear D gene. V was trimmed by 2 bases and J by 7 bases, leaving 11 bases between them. Germline V gene data show CDR1 as SGHTA and CDR2 as FQGNSA. This CDR3 is built from 13 residues. CDR3 nucleotides: TGTGCCAGCAGCTTAATTGGGATAGGTGGCTACACCCTC. It codes for CASSLIGIGGYTL.

This clonotype rates as medium-sized. The chain combines TRBV7-2 with TRBJ2-5, with a tentative D call TRBD2 (5 bases). This CDR3 has 14 amino acids. Germline loops: CDR1 SGHTA, CDR2 FQGNSA. Trimming cost V 8 bases and J 1 base, with 14 bases left between them. Here the CDR3 DNA reads TGTGCCAGCGGGTCGGCGGGCTCCCAAGAGACCCAGTACTTC. Translated: CASGSAGSQETQYF.

This clonotype has a handful of counts. The genes are TRBV7-2 and TRBJ1-6, with 11 nucleotides matching TRBD1. This CDR3 is 17 amino acids long. Germline CDR1 reads SGHTA; CDR2 reads FQGNSA. Trimming cost V 1 base and J 5 bases; bases outside gene matches: 4. The CDR3 DNA follows: TGTGCCAGCAGCTTAGGGGACAGGGGGTCTGATAATTCACCCCTCCACTTT. This gives the protein CASSLGDRGSDNSPLHF.

By sample share, this clonotype is large. V usage is TRBV7-2 and J usage is TRBJ2-7, with 7 positions matching TRBD1. From germline, CDR1 is SGHTA and CDR2 FQGNSA. V shed 4 bases and J 0 bases; nucleotides not matched to a gene: 0. This CDR3 contains 13 residues. CDR3 coding DNA: TGTGCCAGCAGCTGGGACAGCTCCTACGAGCAGTACTTC. Translating gives CASSWDSSYEQYF.

Many counts were recorded for this clonotype. The CDR3 nucleotides read TGTGCCAGCTCTGAGGGACTAGGATACTCCTACGAGCAGTACTTC. Its translation is CASSEGLGYSYEQYF. The rearrangement links TRBV7-2 to TRBJ2-7, with 8 nucleotides matching TRBD2. CDR3 size: 15 residues. Germline V gives CDR1 SGHTA, CDR2 FQGNSA. After removal of 8 bases from V and 0 bases from J, the junction contained 9 bases not matched to a gene.

CDR3 sequence reads: CASRPRDRGRTLDEKLFF. CDR3 in DNA: TGTGCCAGTAGACCCCGGGACAGGGGGCGGACCCTGGATGAAAAACTGTTTTTT. The rearrangement uses TRBV19 and TRBJ1-4, with 12 bases matching TRBD1. Germline V gene lookup returns CDR1 LNHDA and CDR2 SQIVND (reference sequence). This CDR3 has 18 residues. The V segment lost 6 bases and the J segment 6 bases; nucleotides outside the gene matches: 14.

By proportion, this clonotype is medium-sized (0.01 to 0.1%). The V and J genes are TRBV7-2 and TRBJ1-2; perhaps TRBD1 as D (6 bases). Deletions cut 6 bases from V and 0 bases from J, with 11 bases between. CDR1 and CDR2 from the germline V gene are SGHTA and FQGNSA. This CDR3 is 14 amino acids long. The CDR3 bases are TGTGCCAGCAGGCTCAGGGGATCTAACTATGGCTACACCTTC. This translates into CASRLRGSNYGYTF.

This clonotype rates as large. The gene calls are TRBV7-2 and TRBJ2-3; 9 positions match TRBD2. Germline assignment: CDR1 SGHTA and CDR2 FQGNSA. The V and J ends lost 1 base and 1 base, in that order; junction bases with no gene match: 3. The CDR3 has 16 amino acids. CDR3: CASSLVAGARTDTQYF. The CDR3 DNA is TGTGCCAGCAGCTTAGTAGCGGGGGCGCGCACAGATACGCAGTATTTT.

This clonotype is deemed large. The chain recombines TRBV7-2 with TRBJ2-7; 13 bases are shared with TRBD2. The V gene's germline CDR1 is SGHTA and CDR2 FQGNSA. V shed 5 bases and J 2 bases; nucleotides not matched to a gene: 0. CDR3 size: 14 residues. The CDR3 is CASSTSGGAYEQYF. The CDR3 region has the DNA TGTGCCAGCAGCACTAGCGGGGGGGCCTACGAGCAGTACTTC.

Of note for this clonotype: A much larger clone sits a single nucleotide away, making a read error possible. V is TRBV7-8 and J is TRBJ1-2; possibly TRBD1 for D (5 bases). There are 13 residues in the CDR3. From germline, CDR1 is SGHVS and CDR2 FQNEAQ. The CDR3 reads CASCLVWGDGYTF. CDR3 coding DNA: TGTGCCAGCTGCTTAGTATGGGGCGACGGCTACACCTTC.

Details on this clonotype: A junction end diverges from the germline sequence, so it may reflect a read error. The rearrangement joins TRBV12-3 or TRBV12-4 to TRBJ1-2; D unclear. This CDR3 region has 12 residues. CDR3 DNA sequence: TGTGCCAGCATTTTAGTAGGCTATGGCTACACCTTC. Its protein product is CASILVGYGYTF.

Worth noting for this clonotype: Given a much more abundant clone one base away, this may be a read error. Given the absence of the conserved phenylalanine or tryptophan at the CDR3 end, a read error is likely. The V and J genes are TRBV7-2 and TRBJ2-4, with D maybe TRBD2 (6 bases). Looked up from germline, CDR1 is SGHTA and CDR2 is FQGNSA. V dropped 4 bases and J dropped 4 bases, with 17 bases sitting between them. The CDR3 consists of 16 residues. The CDR3 coding sequence is TGTGCCAGCAGCTCTAGATTCGCTCGGGGGAAAAACATTCAGTACCTC. As protein: CASSSRFARGKNIQYL.

This clonotype was found many times. The chain recombines TRBV7-2 with TRBJ2-1; 11 bases map to TRBD2. Losses at the gene ends were 2 bases for V and 1 base for J; bases not matched to a gene: 7. The CDR3 has 18 residues. CDR1 and CDR2 from the germline V gene are SGHTA and FQGNSA. The CDR3 nucleotides are TGTGCCAGCAGCTTACTATCTAGCGGGGGGCGTTCCTACAATGAGCAGTTCTTC. It translates to CASSLLSSGGRSYNEQFF.

This clonotype was seen a handful of times. This clone may be a read error of a much larger clone one base away. The chain combines TRBV7-9 with TRBJ1-2; 12 bases are a match to TRBD1. CDR3 size: 15 residues. V lost 5 bases to trimming and J lost 3 bases; unmatched junction nucleotides: 4. Germline V gives CDR1 SEHNR, CDR2 FQNEAQ (reference sequence). CDR3 loop: CASSAGQGAYYGYTF. CDR3 nucleotides: TGTGCCAGCAGCGCGGGACAGGGGGCCTACTATGGCTACACCTTC.

The V call is TRBV7-2, the J call TRBJ2-1; 8 nucleotides align to TRBD2. The CDR3 runs to 16 residues. Trimming at V came to 3 bases and at J to 7 bases, leaving 11 bases not matched to a gene. The germline V gene encodes CDR1 SGHTA and CDR2 FQGNSA. The CDR3, as DNA: TGTGCCAGCAGCTTTTGGCGGGGGGCTACTTGGAATGAGCAGTTCTTC. Translated, it gives CASSFWRGATWNEQFF.

In its sample, this clonotype is large. The CDR3 nucleotides are TGTGCCAGCAGCTCCCGGACAGGGGGCGCGGGGGGCTACACCTTC. This gives the protein CASSSRTGGAGGYTF. The V call is TRBV7-2, the J call TRBJ1-2, with 11 bases fitting TRBD1. J gave up 8 bases and V 4 bases, and 9 bases lay outside the gene matches. Germline V CDR1 and CDR2: SGHTA, FQGNSA. The CDR3 length is 15 residues.